One and the same sample provided the 28 T cell receptor beta chains below, sequenced in a study of T cells after yellow fever vaccination. TCRdb redid the calling of the 5' RACE reads with MiXCR, one entry per CDR3 protein. The table records 610,000 or so distinct CDR3 sequences, 9% to 15% of them present only once. The sample consisted of PBMCs, taken on the day of the yellow fever booster vaccination. Source of these receptors: a young man who received the YFV17D yellow fever vaccine.

This rearrangement joins TRBV12-3 or TRBV12-4 to TRBJ1-1; unclear D gene. Between the trimmed V and J ends, which lost 3 bases and 1 base, there was a span of 9 bases. This CDR3 spans 14 amino acids. The chain's CDR3 is CASSFTSRNTEAFF. DNA for the CDR3: TGTGCCAGCAGTTTTACATCGAGGAACACTGAAGCTTTCTTT.

This clonotype was counted only a few times. A much larger clone lies a single base off, so this may be a read error. The chain carries TRBV6-2 or TRBV6-3 and TRBJ1-1; D is uncertain. In germline, CDR1 is MNHEY, CDR2 SVGEGT. The CDR3 loop spans 11 amino acids. Deletions cut 6 bases from V and 0 bases from J, with 2 bases between. CDR3 DNA sequence: TGTGCCAGCAGCGTGAACACTGAAGCTTTCTTT. Its translation: CASSVNTEAFF.

This clonotype was observed a few times. This rearrangement joins TRBV7-9 to TRBJ2-1, with 9 positions matching TRBD2. Germline CDR1 and CDR2: SEHNR and FQNEAQ (reference sequence). The CDR3 loop spans 15 amino acids. J was trimmed by 8 bases and V by 5 bases; bases with no gene match: 10. In nucleotides, the CDR3 is TGTGCCAGCAGCACTGGGGCTAGCGGGAACGATGAGCAGTTCTTC. The encoded protein is CASSTGASGNDEQFF.

This clonotype was detected only a few times. The V gene is TRBV4-2, the J gene TRBJ2-3; 9 bases are shared with TRBD2. J was trimmed by 7 bases and V by 8 bases; bases with no gene match: 16. Germline CDR1 is LGHNA and CDR2 is YNFKEQ. The CDR3 has 16 residues. CDR3 DNA: TGTGCCAGCGCGCTGGTGGGTAGCGGGAGTGTGTATACGCAGTATTTT. This codes for CASALVGSGSVYTQYF.

The V call is TRBV10-2, the J call TRBJ2-7; D ambiguous. Trimming took off 0 bases at V and 3 bases at J, with 9 bases between the two ends. CDR1 and CDR2 from the germline V gene are WSHSY and SAAADI. The CDR3 has 14 residues. The CDR3 here is CASSESWPDYEQYF. CDR3 sequence (DNA): TGCGCCAGCAGTGAGTCGTGGCCCGACTACGAGCAGTACTTC.

This chain connects TRBV4-2 to TRBJ2-3; D perhaps matches TRBD2 (5 bases). The V gene lost 1 base and the J gene lost 6 bases, with 11 bases spanning the gap. The CDR3 length is 14 residues. In germline, CDR1 is LGHNA, CDR2 YNFKEQ. The CDR3 loop is CASSQGRDSDTQYF. The CDR3 DNA reads as TGTGCCAGCAGCCAAGGTCGGGATTCGGATACGCAGTATTTT.

The rearrangement joins TRBV5-1 to TRBJ2-3; no clear D gene. The V gene lost 5 bases and the J gene lost 0 bases, with 10 bases spanning the gap. The CDR3 is 14 residues long. Germline V CDR1 and CDR2: SGHRS, YFSETQ. The CDR3 region is CASRISASTDTQYF. DNA of the CDR3: TGCGCCAGCAGAATAAGCGCTAGCACAGATACGCAGTATTTT.

This clonotype occurred a few times. The CDR3 region has the DNA TGTGCCAGCAGTTTAGCGGACAGCTATGGCTACACCTTC. Its translation is CASSLADSYGYTF. The genes are TRBV12-3 or TRBV12-4 and TRBJ1-2; maybe TRBD1 (6 bases). The CDR3 spans 13 residues. Trimming took off 0 bases at V and 4 bases at J, with 6 bases between the two ends.

The V gene is TRBV3-1, the J gene TRBJ1-6; maybe TRBD1 (5 bases). The CDR3 length is 15 residues. Germline V gene sequence: CDR1 LGHDT, CDR2 YNNKEL (reference sequence). With 1 base removed from V and 9 bases from J, the gap between germline ends came to 13 bases. CDR3 coding DNA: TGTGCCAGCAGCCAAGTCGGCAGGGCTCGTTCACCCCTCCACTTT. Its protein product is CASSQVGRARSPLHF.

This sequence joins TRBV12-3 or TRBV12-4 and TRBJ2-2, with 9 positions matching TRBD1. The CDR3 totals 15 residues. V lost 3 bases to trimming and J lost 7 bases; unmatched junction nucleotides: 6. Here the CDR3 reads CASSFRDRVSGELFF. In DNA, the CDR3 is TGTGCCAGCAGTTTCCGGGACAGGGTGAGCGGGGAGCTGTTTTTT.

This chain links TRBV24-1 with TRBJ2-2; weak D call: TRBD1 (5 bases). V was trimmed by 5 bases and J by 5 bases, leaving 8 bases between them. Germline CDR1 reads KGHDR; CDR2 reads SFDVKD. The CDR3 is 13 residues long. DNA for the CDR3: TGTGCCACCAGTGGAAGGGGAACCGGGGAGCTGTTTTTT. Translated: CATSGRGTGELFF.

This clonotype was recorded many times. The CDR3 DNA follows: TGCAGTGCTAGAGACTGGCTAAAGTACGAGCAGTACTTC. Translation: CSARDWLKYEQYF. J is TRBJ2-7 and V is TRBV20-1, with unresolved D. This CDR3 has 13 amino acids. Germline CDR1 reads DFQATT; CDR2 reads SNEGSKA (reference sequence). V was shortened by 0 bases and J by 4 bases, with 10 bases between the two germline ends.

This sequence joins TRBV5-1 and TRBJ2-5; D possibly uses TRBD1 or TRBD2 (5 bases each). Germline lookup yields CDR1 SGHRS and CDR2 YFSETQ. The CDR3 sequence is 15 residues long. Trimming stripped 7 bases from V and 5 bases from J, with 21 bases between. CDR3 DNA: TGCGCCAGCCGGTTTGGAGAGGGGTATCGGGAGACCCAGTACTTC. Translated, it gives CASRFGEGYRETQYF.

In this sample, this clonotype turned up a few times. Here the CDR3 reads CASSPYQGYTEAFF. CDR3 sequence (DNA): TGTGCCAGCTCACCGTATCAAGGCTACACTGAAGCTTTCTTT. V is TRBV6-2 or TRBV6-3 and J is TRBJ1-1, with D unresolved. V lost 8 bases and J 3 bases, leaving 16 bases between the germline ends. Per the germline V gene, CDR1 is MNHEY and CDR2 is SVGEGT. The CDR3 extends over 14 amino acids.

The chain is built from TRBV20-1 and TRBJ1-2; D gene unclear. Deletions cut 6 bases from V and 4 bases from J, with 12 bases between. The CDR3 runs 12 residues. Per germline, CDR1 DFQATT and CDR2 SNEGSKA (reference sequence). The CDR3 DNA reads TGCAGTGCCCGAAGAGGTTTCTATGGCTACACCTTC. Translated, it gives CSARRGFYGYTF.

The chain couples TRBV7-3 to TRBJ2-3; D possibly corresponds to TRBD1 (5 bases). This CDR3 region has 12 residues. V lost 8 bases, J lost 7 bases, and 13 bases lay in between. The germline V gene encodes CDR1 SGHTA and CDR2 FQGTGA. This chain's CDR3 is CASQGIDHTQYF. For the CDR3, the DNA is TGTGCCAGCCAGGGAATAGACCATACGCAGTATTTT.

The chain uses TRBV6-5 and TRBJ2-7, with D uncertain. Germline-derived CDR1 and CDR2 are MNHEY and SVGAGI. Deletions cut 0 bases from V and 2 bases from J, with 8 bases between. This CDR3 is built from 14 residues. The CDR3 spells CASSYSYPPYEQYF. Here the CDR3 DNA reads TGTGCCAGCAGTTACTCGTACCCCCCCTACGAGCAGTACTTC.

The chain joins TRBV7-9 to TRBJ2-5; D could derive from TRBD1 or TRBD2 (5 bases each). CDR3 length: 15 amino acids. V was shortened by 5 bases and J by 5 bases, with 18 bases between the two germline ends. Germline V CDR1 and CDR2: SEHNR, FQNEAQ (reference sequence). CDR3 DNA sequence: TGTGCCAGCAGCAGAACGACGGGGCTGTTGGAGACCCAGTACTTC. Protein product: CASSRTTGLLETQYF. The whole variable domain, remainder taken from reference TRBV7-9 and TRBJ2-5, is DTGVSQNPRHKITKRGQNVTFRCDPISEHNRLYWYRQTLGQGPEFLTYFQNEAQLEKSRLLSDRFSAERPKGSFSTLEIQRTEQGDSAMYLCASSRTTGLLETQYFGPGTRLLVL.

This rearrangement joins TRBV29-1 to TRBJ2-5; D is undetermined. Germline V gene data show CDR1 as SQVTM and CDR2 as ANQGSEA. The V end lost 3 bases, the J end lost 4 bases, and 18 bases lay between the germline ends. The CDR3 contains 15 residues. CDR3 protein: CSVDSHLRLGETQYF. CDR3 nucleotides: TGCAGCGTTGATAGCCATCTACGCCTTGGAGAGACCCAGTACTTC.

This clonotype has only a few counts. The chain links TRBV7-8 to TRBJ2-5; possibly TRBD1 for D (6 bases). Trimming left V 3 bases short and J 4 bases short, with 9 bases between. The CDR3 spans 13 residues. CDR1 and CDR2 from the germline V gene are SGHVS and FQNEAQ. CDR3 nucleotides: TGTGCCAGCAGCTTTGCAGGGGCAGAGACCCAGTACTTC. Its protein is CASSFAGAETQYF.

This clonotype has a handful of counts. This chain links TRBV7-9 with TRBJ2-4; maybe TRBD2 (6 bases). The length of the CDR3 is 15 residues. Germline loops: CDR1 SEHNR, CDR2 FQNEAQ (reference sequence). The V end lost 3 bases, the J end lost 12 bases, and 21 bases lay between the germline ends. The CDR3 DNA reads as TGTGCCAGCAGCTTGGGGGGAGCCGGCCGGAGGGATCAGTACTTC. This codes for CASSLGGAGRRDQYF.

The rearrangement joins TRBV11-2 to TRBJ2-2; a weak D match, TRBD1 (5 bases). Germline CDR1 is SGHAT and CDR2 is FQNNGV. V lost 5 bases and J lost 2, with 9 bases in between. The CDR3 sequence is 14 residues long. The CDR3 loop reads CASSRQINTGELFF. CDR3 nucleotide sequence: TGTGCCAGCAGCAGACAGATAAACACCGGGGAGCTGTTTTTT.

Many counts were recorded for this clonotype. The V and J genes are TRBV24-1 and TRBJ2-2, with D tentatively TRBD2 (6 bases). CDR1 and CDR2 from the germline V gene are KGHDR and SFDVKD. There are 14 residues in the CDR3. Between the trimmed V and J ends, which lost 7 bases and 1 base, there was a span of 9 bases. Here the CDR3 DNA reads TGTGCCACCAGGGACTACGGGAACACCGGGGAGCTGTTTTTT. Amino acid sequence: CATRDYGNTGELFF.

The chain recombines TRBV6-5 with TRBJ2-3, with D possibly being TRBD1 (5 bases). The germline V and J ends were trimmed by 0 bases and 2 bases, with 12 bases remaining between them. The CDR3 extends over 16 amino acids. CDR1 and CDR2 from the germline V gene are MNHEY and SVGAGI. This CDR3 reads CASSYSSGLDTDTQYF. DNA for the CDR3: TGTGCCAGCAGTTACTCCTCAGGGTTGGACACAGATACGCAGTATTTT.

The chain combines TRBV6-1 with TRBJ1-4, with a tentative D call TRBD1 (6 bases). This CDR3 is 16 amino acids long. The germline V and J ends were trimmed by 6 bases and 0 bases, with 14 bases remaining between them. Germline lookup yields CDR1 MNHNS and CDR2 SASEGT. The chain's CDR3 is CASSRNRVPTNEKLFF. CDR3 nucleotide sequence: TGTGCCAGCAGCCGGAACAGGGTTCCAACTAATGAAAAACTGTTTTTT.

This clonotype showed up many times. Germline and junction disagree at one end, which may indicate a read error. V and J are TRBV5-1 and TRBJ1-1; D unresolved. The CDR3 has 15 amino acids. Germline CDR1 reads SGHRS; CDR2 reads YFSETQ. In DNA form, the CDR3 reads TGTGCCAGCAGCTTAGGAGGCAGCATGAACACTGAAGCTTTCTTT. Residues: CASSLGGSMNTEAFF.

The V call is TRBV28, the J call TRBJ2-6; D is ambiguous. CDR1 and CDR2 (germline): MDHEN, SYDVKM. CDR3 length: 17 amino acids. Trimming took 6 bases from V and 0 from J, leaving 15 bases between them. The CDR3 nucleotides read TGTGCCAGCAGCGTCAGGTGGCGCAGCTCTGGGGCCAACGTCCTGACTTTC. It translates to CASSVRWRSSGANVLTF.

This sequence joins TRBV20-1 and TRBJ2-5; 10 nucleotides match TRBD1. Germline CDR1 DFQATT, CDR2 SNEGSKA (reference sequence). The ends lost 6 bases at V and 5 bases at J; junction bases unmatched: 12. The CDR3 consists of 15 residues. The CDR3 here is CSAKSDRGIAETQYF. CDR3 DNA: TGCAGTGCCAAATCGGACAGGGGGATTGCGGAGACCCAGTACTTC.